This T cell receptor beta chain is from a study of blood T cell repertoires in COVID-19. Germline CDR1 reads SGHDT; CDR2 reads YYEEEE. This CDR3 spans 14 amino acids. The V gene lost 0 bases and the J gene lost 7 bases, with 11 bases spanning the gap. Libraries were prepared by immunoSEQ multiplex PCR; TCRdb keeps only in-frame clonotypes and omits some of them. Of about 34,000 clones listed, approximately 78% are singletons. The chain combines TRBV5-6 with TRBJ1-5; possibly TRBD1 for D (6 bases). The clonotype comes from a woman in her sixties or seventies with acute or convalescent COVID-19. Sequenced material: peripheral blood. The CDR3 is CASSLEGHGQPQHF. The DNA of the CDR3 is TGTGCCAGCAGCTTGGAGGGACACGGCCAGCCCCAGCATTTT.